This record concerns one TCR beta chain sequence. Each cell subset's genomic DNA was divided evenly among several immunoSEQ plates. Clones were read by immunoSEQ multiplex PCR, and TCRdb kept only the in-frame ones, dropping some. The sample has 2 million to 2.5 million clones, 90% to 95% seen once. The length of the CDR3 is 14 residues. Deletions cut 8 bases from V and 5 bases from J, with 15 bases between. Germline assignment: CDR1 MDHEN and CDR2 SYDVKM. This entry belongs to a study of shared clonotypes between healthy human individuals. Study-wide context: The donors, two women and three men, were aged 18 to 49. Used for every donor were three CD4 naive, three CD4 memory, two CD8 naive and one CD8 memory plate.

The gene calls are TRBV28 and TRBJ2-2; D not resolved. Material: naive CD4+ T cells from PBMCs. Subset defined: CD45RA+ positively selected. The sequence came from a man between 18 and 29 years old in good health. Some clones in this sample may be carry-over from other donors' samples. Written as DNA, the CDR3 is TGTGCCAGCCTTTACTGGGGTGGGACCGGGGAGCTGTTTTTT. Translation gives CASLYWGGTGELFF.